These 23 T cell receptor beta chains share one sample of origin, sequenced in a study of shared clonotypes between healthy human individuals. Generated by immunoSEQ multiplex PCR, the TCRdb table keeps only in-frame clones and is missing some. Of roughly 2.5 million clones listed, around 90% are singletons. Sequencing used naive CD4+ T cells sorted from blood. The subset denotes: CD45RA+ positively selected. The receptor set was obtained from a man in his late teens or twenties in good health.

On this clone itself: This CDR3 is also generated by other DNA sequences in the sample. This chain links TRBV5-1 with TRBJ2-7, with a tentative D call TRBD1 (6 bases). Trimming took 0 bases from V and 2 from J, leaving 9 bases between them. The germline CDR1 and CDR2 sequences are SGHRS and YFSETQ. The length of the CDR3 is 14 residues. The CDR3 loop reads CASSLGQDPYEQYF. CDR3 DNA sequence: TGCGCCAGCAGCTTGGGACAGGATCCCTACGAGCAGTACTTC. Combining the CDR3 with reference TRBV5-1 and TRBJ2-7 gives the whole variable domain KAGVTQTPRYLIKTRGQQVTLSCSPISGHRSVSWYQQTPGQGLQFLFEYFSETQRNKGNFPGRFSGRQFSNSRSEMNVSTLELGDSALYLCASSLGQDPYEQYFGPGTRLTVT.

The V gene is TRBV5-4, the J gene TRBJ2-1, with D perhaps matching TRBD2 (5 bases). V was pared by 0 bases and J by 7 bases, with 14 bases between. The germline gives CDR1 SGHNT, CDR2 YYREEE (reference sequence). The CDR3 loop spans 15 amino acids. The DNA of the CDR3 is TGTGCCAGCAGCTTGGAATTAGCGCAACCTAATGAGCAGTTCTTC. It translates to CASSLELAQPNEQFF.

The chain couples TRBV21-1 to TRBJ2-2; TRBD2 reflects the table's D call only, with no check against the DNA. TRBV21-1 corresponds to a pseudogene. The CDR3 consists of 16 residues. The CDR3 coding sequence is TGTGCCAGCAGCAAAAGCTCGCGACTACCCACCGGGGAGCTGTTTTTT. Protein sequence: CASSKSSRLPTGELFF.

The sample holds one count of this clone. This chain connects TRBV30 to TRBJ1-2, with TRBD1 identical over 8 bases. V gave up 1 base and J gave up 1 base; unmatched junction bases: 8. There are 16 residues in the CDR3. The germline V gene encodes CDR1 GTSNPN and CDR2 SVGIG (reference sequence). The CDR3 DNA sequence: TGTGCCTGGAGTGGGGGGCAGGGGGCTATTAACTATGGCTACACCTTC. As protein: CAWSGGQGAINYGYTF.

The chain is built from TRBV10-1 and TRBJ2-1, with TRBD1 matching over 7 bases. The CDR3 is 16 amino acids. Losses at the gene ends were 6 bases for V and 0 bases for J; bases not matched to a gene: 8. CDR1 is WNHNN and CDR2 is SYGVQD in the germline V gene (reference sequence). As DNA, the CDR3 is TGCGCCAGCAGCGGTGGACAGGCCGCCTCCTACAATGAGCAGTTCTTC. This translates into CASSGGQAASYNEQFF.

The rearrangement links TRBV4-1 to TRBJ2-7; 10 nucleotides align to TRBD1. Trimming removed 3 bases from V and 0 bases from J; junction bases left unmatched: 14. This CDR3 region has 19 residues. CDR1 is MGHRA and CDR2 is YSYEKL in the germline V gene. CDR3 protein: CASSHPDRGGSPSSYEQYF. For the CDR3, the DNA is TGCGCCAGCAGCCACCCGGACAGGGGGGGTTCCCCTAGCTCCTACGAGCAGTACTTC.

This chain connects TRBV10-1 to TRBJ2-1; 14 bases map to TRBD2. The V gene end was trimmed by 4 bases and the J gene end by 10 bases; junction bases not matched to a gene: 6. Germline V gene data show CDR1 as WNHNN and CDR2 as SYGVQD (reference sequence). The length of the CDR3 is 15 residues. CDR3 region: CASSARLAGGREQFF. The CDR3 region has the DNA TGCGCCAGCAGTGCCAGACTAGCGGGAGGGCGGGAGCAGTTCTTC.

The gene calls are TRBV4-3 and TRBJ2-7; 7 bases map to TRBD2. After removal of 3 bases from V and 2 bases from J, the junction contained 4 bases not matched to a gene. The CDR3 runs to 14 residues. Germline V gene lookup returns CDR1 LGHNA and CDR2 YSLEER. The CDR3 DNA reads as TGCGCCAGCAGCCAGGGACTACCGGCCTACGAGCAGTACTTC. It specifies CASSQGLPAYEQYF.

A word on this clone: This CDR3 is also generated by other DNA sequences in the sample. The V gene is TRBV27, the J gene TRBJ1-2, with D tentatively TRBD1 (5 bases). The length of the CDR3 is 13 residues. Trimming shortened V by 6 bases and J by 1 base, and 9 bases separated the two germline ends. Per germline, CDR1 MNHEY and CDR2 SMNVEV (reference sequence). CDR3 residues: CASSLRGNYGYTF. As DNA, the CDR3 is TGTGCCAGCAGCTTGAGGGGTAACTATGGCTACACCTTC.

The CDR3 is CASKGETDTQYF. CDR3 DNA: TGCGCCAGTAAAGGGGAGACAGATACGCAGTATTTT. The V call is TRBV5-1, the J call TRBJ2-3; perhaps D is TRBD1 or TRBD2 (5 bases each). Germline CDR1 SGHRS, CDR2 YFSETQ. The ends were cut back, 8 bases at V and 3 bases at J, with 10 bases in the middle. The CDR3 totals 12 residues.

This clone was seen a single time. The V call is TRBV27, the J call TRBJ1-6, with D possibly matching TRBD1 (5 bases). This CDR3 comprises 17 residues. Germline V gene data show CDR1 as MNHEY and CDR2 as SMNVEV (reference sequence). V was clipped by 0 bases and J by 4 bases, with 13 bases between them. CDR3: CASSLSKGQGYNSPLHF. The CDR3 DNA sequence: TGTGCCAGCAGTTTATCGAAAGGTCAGGGATATAATTCACCCCTCCACTTT.

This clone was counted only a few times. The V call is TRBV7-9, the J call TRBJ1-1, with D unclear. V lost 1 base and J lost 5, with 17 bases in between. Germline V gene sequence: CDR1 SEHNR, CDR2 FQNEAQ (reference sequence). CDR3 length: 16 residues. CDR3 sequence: CASSLVFQAGNTEAFF. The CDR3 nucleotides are TGTGCCAGCAGCTTAGTGTTTCAGGCGGGGAATACTGAAGCTTTCTTT.

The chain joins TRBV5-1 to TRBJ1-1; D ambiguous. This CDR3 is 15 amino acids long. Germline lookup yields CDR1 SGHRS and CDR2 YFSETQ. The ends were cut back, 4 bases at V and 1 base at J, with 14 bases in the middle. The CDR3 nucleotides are TGCGCCAGCAGCCCGGCGTACCCCTCGAACACTGAAGCTTTCTTT. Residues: CASSPAYPSNTEAFF.

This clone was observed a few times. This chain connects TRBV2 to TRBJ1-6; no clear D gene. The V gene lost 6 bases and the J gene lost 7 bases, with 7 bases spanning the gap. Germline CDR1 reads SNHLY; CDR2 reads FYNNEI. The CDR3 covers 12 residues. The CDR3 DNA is TGTGCCAGCAGCAAGACCAATTCACCCCTCCACTTT. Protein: CASSKTNSPLHF.

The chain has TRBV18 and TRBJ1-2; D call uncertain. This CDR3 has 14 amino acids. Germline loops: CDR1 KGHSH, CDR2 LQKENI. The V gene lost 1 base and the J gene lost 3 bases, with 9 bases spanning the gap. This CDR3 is CASSPLRGDYGYTF. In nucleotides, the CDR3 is TGTGCCAGCTCACCACTACGGGGAGACTATGGCTACACCTTC. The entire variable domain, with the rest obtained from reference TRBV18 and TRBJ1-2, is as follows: NAGVMQNPRHLVRRRGQEARLRCSPMKGHSHVYWYRQLPEEGLKFMVYLQKENIIDESGMPKERFSAEFPKEGPSILRIQQVVRGDSAAYFCASSPLRGDYGYTFGSGTRLTVV.

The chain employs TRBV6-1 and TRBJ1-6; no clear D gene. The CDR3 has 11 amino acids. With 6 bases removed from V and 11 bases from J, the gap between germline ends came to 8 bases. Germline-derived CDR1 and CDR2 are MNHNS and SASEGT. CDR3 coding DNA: TGTGCCAGCAGGGTCGGAACACCCCTCCACTTT. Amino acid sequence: CASRVGTPLHF.

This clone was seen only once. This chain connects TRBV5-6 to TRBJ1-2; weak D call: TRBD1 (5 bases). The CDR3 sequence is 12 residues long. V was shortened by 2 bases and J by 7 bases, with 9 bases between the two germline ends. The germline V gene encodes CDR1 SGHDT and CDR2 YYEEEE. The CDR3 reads CASSFGGGGYTF. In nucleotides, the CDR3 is TGTGCCAGCAGCTTTGGGGGTGGTGGCTACACCTTC. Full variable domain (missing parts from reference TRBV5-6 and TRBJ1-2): DAGVTQSPTHLIKTRGQQVTLRCSPKSGHDTVSWYQQALGQGPQFIFQYYEEEERQRGNFPDRFSGHQFPNYSSELNVNALLLGDSALYLCASSFGGGGYTFGSGTRLTVV.

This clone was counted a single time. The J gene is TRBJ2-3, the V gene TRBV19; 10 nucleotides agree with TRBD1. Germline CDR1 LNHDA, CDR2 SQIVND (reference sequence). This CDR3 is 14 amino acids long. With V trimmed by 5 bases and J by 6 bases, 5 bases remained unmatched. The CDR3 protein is CASSLRDRGDTQYF. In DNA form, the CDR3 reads TGTGCCAGTAGTCTCCGGGACAGGGGTGATACGCAGTATTTT.

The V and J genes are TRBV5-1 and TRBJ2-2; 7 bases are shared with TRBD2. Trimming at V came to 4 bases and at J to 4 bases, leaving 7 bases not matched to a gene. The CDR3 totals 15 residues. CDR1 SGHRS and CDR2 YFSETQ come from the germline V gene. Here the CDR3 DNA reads TGCGCCAGCAGCATCGGGGGGACTGGCACCGGGGAGCTGTTTTTT. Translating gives CASSIGGTGTGELFF.

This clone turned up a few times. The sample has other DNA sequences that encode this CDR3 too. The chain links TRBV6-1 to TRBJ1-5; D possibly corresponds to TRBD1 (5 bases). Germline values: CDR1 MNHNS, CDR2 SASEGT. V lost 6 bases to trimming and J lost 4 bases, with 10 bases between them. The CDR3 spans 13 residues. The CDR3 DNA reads TGTGCCAGCAGGGGGACGGGTAATCAGCCCCAGCATTTT. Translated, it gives CASRGTGNQPQHF.

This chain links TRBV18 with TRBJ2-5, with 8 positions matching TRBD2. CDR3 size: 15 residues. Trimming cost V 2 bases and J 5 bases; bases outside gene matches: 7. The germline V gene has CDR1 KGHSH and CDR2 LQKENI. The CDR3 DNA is TGTGCCAGCTCACCAATTGGACTAGCACCGGAGACCCAGTACTTC. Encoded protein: CASSPIGLAPETQYF.

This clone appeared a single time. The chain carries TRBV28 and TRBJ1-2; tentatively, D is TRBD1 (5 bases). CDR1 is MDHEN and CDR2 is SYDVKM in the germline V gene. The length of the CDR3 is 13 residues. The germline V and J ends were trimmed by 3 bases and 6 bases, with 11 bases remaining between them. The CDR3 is CASSFGGVHGYTF. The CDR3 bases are TGTGCCAGCAGTTTTGGGGGGGTCCATGGCTACACCTTC.

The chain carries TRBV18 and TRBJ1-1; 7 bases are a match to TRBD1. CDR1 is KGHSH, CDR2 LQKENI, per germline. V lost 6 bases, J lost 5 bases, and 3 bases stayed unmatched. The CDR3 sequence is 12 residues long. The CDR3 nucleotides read TGTGCCAGCTCCGACAGGGAAACTGAAGCTTTCTTT. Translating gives CASSDRETEAFF.